The T cell receptor (beta chain) under discussion was sequenced for a study of identical twins. TCRdb reanalysed the 5' RACE reads using MiXCR and keeps one entry per CDR3 protein. In the table there are fewer than 650,000 distinct CDR3 sequences, 7.5% to 10% of which are singletons. V dropped 4 bases and J dropped 1 base, with 13 bases sitting between them. Germline CDR1 and CDR2: MNHEY and SVGAGI. The CDR3 length is 16 residues. These data are also associated with another study on yellow fever vaccine responses in identical twins.

The chain recombines TRBV6-5 with TRBJ1-4; D is undetermined. This receptor was identified in a young woman in good health. Sample: PBMCs. This chain's CDR3 is CASSSLGWETNEKLFF. CDR3 nucleotides: TGTGCCAGCAGTTCCCTCGGATGGGAAACTAATGAAAAACTGTTTTTT.